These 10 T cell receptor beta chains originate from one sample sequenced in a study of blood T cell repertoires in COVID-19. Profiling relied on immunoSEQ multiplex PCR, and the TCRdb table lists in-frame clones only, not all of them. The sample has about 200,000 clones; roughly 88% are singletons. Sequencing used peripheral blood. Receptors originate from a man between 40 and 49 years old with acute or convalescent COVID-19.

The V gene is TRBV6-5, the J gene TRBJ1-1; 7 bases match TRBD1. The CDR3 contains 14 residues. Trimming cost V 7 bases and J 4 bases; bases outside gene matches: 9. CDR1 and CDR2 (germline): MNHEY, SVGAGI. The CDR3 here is CASNSIQGSTEAFF. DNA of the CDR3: TGTGCCAGCAACTCAATACAGGGGTCCACTGAAGCTTTCTTT.

The CDR3 spells CASSQKTGANYGYTF. CDR3 nucleotides: TGTGCCAGTAGCCAAAAGACAGGGGCCAACTATGGCTACACCTTC. The chain joins TRBV19 to TRBJ1-2, with 8 positions matching TRBD1. After removal of 6 bases from V and 2 bases from J, the junction contained 8 bases not matched to a gene. This CDR3 contains 15 residues. Germline V gene lookup returns CDR1 LNHDA and CDR2 SQIVND (reference sequence).

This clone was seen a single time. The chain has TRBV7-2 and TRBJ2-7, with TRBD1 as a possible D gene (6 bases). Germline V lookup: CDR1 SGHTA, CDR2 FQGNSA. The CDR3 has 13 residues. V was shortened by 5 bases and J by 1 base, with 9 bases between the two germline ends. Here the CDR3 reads CASSRRGSYEQYF. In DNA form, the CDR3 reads TGTGCCAGCAGCCGCAGGGGTTCCTACGAGCAGTACTTC.

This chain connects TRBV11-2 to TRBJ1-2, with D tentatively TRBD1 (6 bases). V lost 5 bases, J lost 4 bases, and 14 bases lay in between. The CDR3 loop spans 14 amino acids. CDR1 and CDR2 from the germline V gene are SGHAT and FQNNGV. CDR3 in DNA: TGTGCCAGCAGCCCGAACGAGGACAGCTATGGCTACACCTTC. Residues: CASSPNEDSYGYTF.

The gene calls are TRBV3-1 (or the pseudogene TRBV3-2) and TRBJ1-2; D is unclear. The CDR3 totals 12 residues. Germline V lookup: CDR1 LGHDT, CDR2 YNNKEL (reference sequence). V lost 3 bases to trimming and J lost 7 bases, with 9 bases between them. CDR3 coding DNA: TGTGCCAGCAGCCACCCAGGACTTGGCTACACCTTC. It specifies CASSHPGLGYTF.

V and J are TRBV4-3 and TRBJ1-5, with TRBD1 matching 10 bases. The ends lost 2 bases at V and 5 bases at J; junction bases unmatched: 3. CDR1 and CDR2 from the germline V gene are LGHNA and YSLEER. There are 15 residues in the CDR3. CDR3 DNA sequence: TGCGCCAGCAGCCAAAATGGACAGGGGGATCAGCCCCAGCATTTT. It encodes CASSQNGQGDQPQHF.

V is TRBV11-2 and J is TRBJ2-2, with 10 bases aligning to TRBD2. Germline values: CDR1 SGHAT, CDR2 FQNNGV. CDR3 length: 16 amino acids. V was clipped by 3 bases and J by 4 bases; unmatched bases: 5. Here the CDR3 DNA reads TGTGCCAGCAGCTTGGTAGCGGGAGGTGGCACCGGGGAGCTGTTTTTT. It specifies CASSLVAGGGTGELFF.

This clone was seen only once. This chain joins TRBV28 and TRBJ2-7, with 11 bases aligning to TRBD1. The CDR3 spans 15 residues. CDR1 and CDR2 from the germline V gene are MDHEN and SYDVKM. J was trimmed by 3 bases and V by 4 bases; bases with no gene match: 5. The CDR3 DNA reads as TGTGCCAGCAGTTCGTCGGGACAGGGGGACTACGAGCAGTACTTC. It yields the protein CASSSSGQGDYEQYF.

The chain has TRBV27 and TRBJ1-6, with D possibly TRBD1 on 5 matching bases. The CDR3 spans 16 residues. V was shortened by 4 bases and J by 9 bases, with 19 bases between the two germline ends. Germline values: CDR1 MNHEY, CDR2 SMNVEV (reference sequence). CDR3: CASSSTQGYSSSPLHF. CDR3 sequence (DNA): TGTGCCAGCAGTTCGACCCAGGGTTACTCTAGTTCACCCCTCCACTTT.

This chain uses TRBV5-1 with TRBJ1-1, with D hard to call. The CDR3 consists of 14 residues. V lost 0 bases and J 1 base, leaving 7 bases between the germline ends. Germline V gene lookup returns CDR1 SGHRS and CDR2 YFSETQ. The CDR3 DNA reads TGCGCCAGCAGCTTGGACAGATCGAACACTGAAGCTTTCTTT. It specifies CASSLDRSNTEAFF. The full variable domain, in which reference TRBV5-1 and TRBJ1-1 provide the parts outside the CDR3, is KAGVTQTPRYLIKTRGQQVTLSCSPISGHRSVSWYQQTPGQGLQFLFEYFSETQRNKGNFPGRFSGRQFSNSRSEMNVSTLELGDSALYLCASSLDRSNTEAFFGQGTRLTVV.